Following are 13 T cell receptor beta chains from one sample sequenced in a study of spatial heterogeneity in lung cancer (dated by TCRdb to about 2019). To prepare the library, 5' RACE was applied. This sample was sequenced with a NextSeq 500. TCRdb trimmed the raw reads at Q25, called clones with MiXCR and kept productive beta chains. Entries that share a CDR3 protein sequence are merged under the most common genes and DNA. This sample gives more than 3,000 distinct CDR3 sequences in total; about 9.3% of them show up just once. The biggest ten clones account for around 16% of the sample. What the time point label conveys for this sample: sample taken at primary tumor resection. Their recognized antigens are unknown. Overall results and qualifications from the work: The number of expanded intratumoral alpha and beta TCRs correlated with the tumor nonsynonymous mutation count.

The sequencing used lung tumor tissue, collected at surgery. These receptors were taken from a female donor with early-stage non-small cell lung cancer.

The chain couples TRBV12-3 or TRBV12-4 to TRBJ2-5, with 7 bases identical to TRBD1. The junction had 8 bases not matched to a gene; V was cut back by 6 bases and J by 1 base. The CDR3 is 15 amino acids. The chain's CDR3 is CASSPGGQSQETQYF. CDR3 DNA: TGTGCCAGCAGCCCTGGGGGACAGTCCCAAGAGACCCAGTACTTC.

The J gene is TRBJ1-2, the V gene TRBV7-2, with D tentatively TRBD1 (6 bases). The germline V gene has CDR1 SGHTA and CDR2 FQGNSA. The CDR3 is 16 amino acids. Trimming took 4 bases from V and 2 from J, leaving 17 bases between them. CDR3 loop: CASSSTTGHQNYGYTF. The CDR3, as DNA: TGTGCCAGCAGCTCGACGACAGGACATCAAAACTATGGCTACACCTTC. Full variable domain (outside the CDR3, taken from reference TRBV7-2 and TRBJ1-2): GAGVSQSPSNKVTEKGKDVELRCDPISGHTALYWYRQSLGQGLEFLIYFQGNSAPDKSGLPSDRFSAERTGGSVSTLTIQRTQQEDSAVYLCASSSTTGHQNYGYTFGSGTRLTVV.

This clonotype has a handful of counts. Here the CDR3 reads CASSLDRGGGATDTQYF. CDR3 bases: TGTGCCAGCAGCTTAGATCGGGGTGGGGGCGCGACAGATACGCAGTATTTT. The V gene is TRBV11-2, the J gene TRBJ2-3; tentative D call: TRBD1 (6 bases). CDR3 length equals 17 residues. The V and J ends lost 0 bases and 3 bases respectively, with 16 bases between them. The germline V gene encodes CDR1 SGHAT and CDR2 FQNNGV.

The chain links TRBV7-9 to TRBJ1-6; D is unresolved. Trimming took 4 bases from V and 9 from J, leaving 13 bases between them. Germline CDR1 reads SEHNR; CDR2 reads FQNEAQ (reference sequence). This CDR3 is 14 amino acids long. CDR3 DNA sequence: TGTGCCAGCAGCTCCGGCGGGGAGAGTTCACCCCTCCACTTT. This codes for CASSSGGESSPLHF. Full variable domain (outside the CDR3, taken from reference TRBV7-9 and TRBJ1-6): DTGVSQNPRHKITKRGQNVTFRCDPISEHNRLYWYRQTLGQGPEFLTYFQNEAQLEKSRLLSDRFSAERPKGSFSTLEIQRTEQGDSAMYLCASSSGGESSPLHFGNGTRLTVT.

This clonotype showed up just a few times. J is TRBJ2-5 and V is TRBV5-4; 13 nucleotides line up with TRBD2. The CDR3 covers 17 residues. The V gene's germline CDR1 is SGHNT and CDR2 YYREEE (reference sequence). V was pared by 4 bases and J by 2 bases, with 8 bases of the junction left unmatched. The CDR3 bases are TGTGCCAGCAGCCAAGGACTAGCGGGGGACTCACAAGAGACCCAGTACTTC. Its protein is CASSQGLAGDSQETQYF.

By its share, this clonotype is medium-sized (0.01 to 0.1%). The V call is TRBV5-1, the J call TRBJ2-3; no clear D gene. The germline V gene encodes CDR1 SGHRS and CDR2 YFSETQ. The CDR3 runs 14 residues. Trimming took off 1 base at V and 1 base at J, with 7 bases between the two ends. The CDR3 spells CASSLLGGTDTQYF. For the CDR3, the DNA is TGCGCCAGCAGCTTGTTGGGCGGCACAGATACGCAGTATTTT.

In this sample, this clonotype is medium-sized. CDR3 nucleotides: TGTGCCAGCAGTCCTAATCGGTGGGGTACGCAGTATTTT. The encoded protein is CASSPNRWGTQYF. V gene TRBV6-1 combines with J gene TRBJ2-3; no clear D gene. V shed 5 bases and J shed 8 bases, with 14 bases lying between them. From germline, CDR1 is MNHNS and CDR2 SASEGT. CDR3 size: 13 residues.

By sample fraction, this clonotype is medium-sized. The rearrangement links TRBV5-1 to TRBJ2-5; 12 bases line up with TRBD2. Germline trimming cut 7 bases from V and 5 bases from J; bases unmatched to any gene: 12. Germline V gene data show CDR1 as SGHRS and CDR2 as YFSETQ. The CDR3 is 16 residues long. The CDR3 bases are TGCGCCAGCCGAGGAGCTAGCGGGGGGGCCTGGGAGACCCAGTACTTC. This sequence encodes CASRGASGGAWETQYF.

This clonotype was seen more than once but under ten times. The chain carries TRBV4-2 and TRBJ2-1; TRBD2 matches 7 bases. This CDR3 is built from 16 residues. With V trimmed by 0 bases and J by 4 bases, 6 bases remained unmatched. The germline V gene has CDR1 LGHNA and CDR2 YNFKEQ. This CDR3 is CASSQDGGGVYNEQFF. The CDR3 DNA reads as TGTGCCAGCAGCCAAGATGGCGGGGGTGTGTACAATGAGCAGTTCTTC.

CDR3 in amino acids: CASMLGETQYF. DNA for the CDR3: TGTGCCAGCATGCTTGGAGAGACCCAGTACTTC. V is TRBV12-3 or TRBV12-4 and J is TRBJ2-5, with D hard to call. CDR3 size: 11 residues. V lost 7 bases and J lost 4, with 7 bases in between.

Judged by abundance, this clonotype is medium-sized (0.01 to 0.1%). V is TRBV27 and J is TRBJ2-2, with D uncertain. In germline, CDR1 is MNHEY, CDR2 SMNVEV (reference sequence). The CDR3 sequence is 13 residues long. V was shortened by 2 bases and J by 6 bases, with 7 bases between the two germline ends. The CDR3 is CASSLQTAGELFF. The CDR3 bases are TGTGCCAGCAGTTTACAGACGGCCGGGGAGCTGTTTTTT.

Relative to its sample, this clonotype is medium-sized. One junction end disagrees with the germline gene, perhaps due to a read error. This sequence joins TRBV7-3 and TRBJ2-1; 11 bases fit TRBD1. The CDR3 contains 16 residues. Germline lookup yields CDR1 SGHTA and CDR2 FQGTGA. The CDR3 nucleotides are TGTGCCAGCAGCCTAACCCCGGGACAGGGGGAGAGTGAGCAGTTCTTC. Translated: CASSLTPGQGESEQFF.

By share, this clonotype ranks as medium-sized (0.01 to 0.1%). The chain is built from TRBV5-1 and TRBJ2-3; TRBD1 matches 7 bases. The CDR3 loop spans 15 amino acids. Trimming removed 3 bases from V and 3 bases from J; junction bases left unmatched: 7. The germline V gene has CDR1 SGHRS and CDR2 YFSETQ. The CDR3 spells CASSYYRGSTDTQYF. The CDR3 region has the DNA TGCGCCAGCAGCTACTACAGGGGATCGACAGATACGCAGTATTTT.